Listed below are T cell receptor beta chains from one sample, sequenced in a study of shared clonotypes between healthy human individuals. The data were produced by immunoSEQ multiplex PCR, yet TCRdb's version contains in-frame clones alone and is incomplete. The sample holds some 550,000 clones; 97% are singletons and the top ten take 0.057%. The sequencing sample was made of naive CD4+ T cells sorted from blood. The source of these receptors is a woman aged 25 to 45 in good health. Each CDR3 is given with its conserved first and last residue. The D gene is left open where the match is weak.

V gene: TRBV5-1
J gene: TRBJ2-5
D gene: NA
CDR3 protein: CASSLVAGKETQYF

V gene: TRBV28
J gene: TRBJ1-2
D gene: NA
CDR3 protein: CASSTVNYGYTF

V gene: TRBV11-2
J gene: TRBJ2-2
D gene: NA
CDR3 protein: CASSEHGAVAGELFF

V gene: TRBV9
J gene: TRBJ2-1
D gene: TRBD2
CDR3 protein: CASSLAGAYNEQFF

V gene: TRBV28
J gene: TRBJ2-5
D gene: TRBD1
CDR3 protein: CASSLWGTGEETQYF

V gene: TRBV6-1
J gene: TRBJ2-3
D gene: TRBD1
CDR3 protein: CASSRGQGVTDTQYF

V gene: TRBV5-1
J gene: TRBJ1-1
D gene: NA
CDR3 protein: CASRGDTEAFF

V gene: TRBV27
J gene: TRBJ2-7
D gene: TRBD1
CDR3 protein: CASQGGGEQYF

V gene: TRBV27
J gene: TRBJ2-4
D gene: TRBD1
CDR3 protein: CASSTTGGNIQYF

V gene: TRBV9
J gene: TRBJ2-1
D gene: TRBD1
CDR3 protein: CASSVATLDRGLVHEQFF

V gene: TRBV6-1
J gene: TRBJ2-2
D gene: NA
CDR3 protein: CASTFVQANTGELFF

V gene: TRBV6-1
J gene: TRBJ2-7
D gene: NA
CDR3 protein: CASSDSLDSYEQYF

V gene: TRBV7-2
J gene: TRBJ2-1
D gene: TRBD2
CDR3 protein: CASSPWTSGLYNEQFF

V gene: TRBV2
J gene: TRBJ1-1
D gene: NA
CDR3 protein: CASSRRNTEAFF

V gene: TRBV5-1
J gene: TRBJ2-3
D gene: NA
CDR3 protein: CASSLVKVTDTQYF

V gene: TRBV2
J gene: TRBJ1-1
D gene: NA
CDR3 protein: CASSADPALPLNTEAFF

V gene: TRBV5-4
J gene: TRBJ2-7
D gene: TRBD1
CDR3 protein: CASSLGQGPYEQYF

V gene: TRBV28
J gene: TRBJ2-3
D gene: TRBD2
CDR3 protein: CASITSGAPTDTQYF

V gene: TRBV19
J gene: TRBJ1-1
D gene: TRBD1
CDR3 protein: CASSVGQGETFF

V gene: TRBV5-8
J gene: TRBJ2-3
D gene: NA
CDR3 protein: CASSLVLAVDTQYF

V gene: TRBV7-9
J gene: TRBJ2-7
D gene: TRBD2
CDR3 protein: CASSLASGSREQYF

V gene: TRBV19
J gene: TRBJ2-3
D gene: TRBD2
CDR3 protein: CASSQLAVADTQYF

V gene: TRBV28
J gene: TRBJ2-5
D gene: TRBD2
CDR3 protein: CASTLGLAGGGVQETQYF

V gene: TRBV5-4
J gene: TRBJ2-7
D gene: NA
CDR3 protein: CASSLSVWDATYEQYF

V gene: TRBV6-6
J gene: TRBJ2-1
D gene: NA
CDR3 protein: CASSYEAVASDEQFF

V gene: TRBV29-1
J gene: TRBJ2-7
D gene: TRBD2
CDR3 protein: CSVEGGGRLGLAGDEQYF

V gene: TRBV30
J gene: TRBJ1-4
D gene: TRBD1
CDR3 protein: CAWMRGPNNEKLFF

V gene: TRBV5-1
J gene: TRBJ2-1
D gene: TRBD2
CDR3 protein: CASSLVRTSGNNEQFF

V gene: TRBV5-1
J gene: TRBJ2-1
D gene: TRBD2
CDR3 protein: CATSGLVGNEQFF

V gene: TRBV6-5
J gene: TRBJ2-7
D gene: NA
CDR3 protein: CASSYSSAGVFYEQYF

V gene: TRBV14
J gene: TRBJ1-1
D gene: NA
CDR3 protein: CASSRQVNTEAFF

V gene: TRBV20-1
J gene: TRBJ1-2
D gene: NA
CDR3 protein: CSASSRGGYTF

V gene: TRBV4-2
J gene: TRBJ2-4
D gene: NA
CDR3 protein: CASSQDVVRGWENIQYF

V gene: TRBV30
J gene: TRBJ2-3
D gene: NA
CDR3 protein: CAWSVPGGTDTQYF

V gene: TRBV30
J gene: TRBJ2-7
D gene: NA
CDR3 protein: CAWRGAYEQYF

V gene: TRBV29-1
J gene: TRBJ2-7
D gene: NA
CDR3 protein: CSAALGPASYEQYF

V gene: TRBV7-9
J gene: TRBJ2-5
D gene: NA
CDR3 protein: CASSLFGSGEETQYF

V gene: TRBV5-1
J gene: TRBJ2-7
D gene: TRBD2
CDR3 protein: CASSLTSGSYEQYF

V gene: TRBV27
J gene: TRBJ1-3
D gene: NA
CDR3 protein: CASSLDSGNTIYF

V gene: TRBV27
J gene: TRBJ2-7
D gene: TRBD2
CDR3 protein: CASSLIAGDYEQYF

V gene: TRBV12-5
J gene: TRBJ2-1
D gene: NA
CDR3 protein: CASANLLPGRIYNEQFF

V gene: TRBV5-4
J gene: TRBJ1-1
D gene: NA
CDR3 protein: CASSLFMNTEAFF

V gene: TRBV7-8
J gene: TRBJ2-3
D gene: TRBD2
CDR3 protein: CASSAGLAGFTDTQYF

V gene: TRBV27
J gene: TRBJ2-2
D gene: NA
CDR3 protein: CASSFGTTGELFF

V gene: TRBV28
J gene: TRBJ1-1
D gene: NA
CDR3 protein: CASSGGWNTEAFF

V gene: TRBV29-1
J gene: TRBJ1-2
D gene: TRBD1
CDR3 protein: CSVDRGTYGYTF

V gene: TRBV19
J gene: TRBJ2-1
D gene: NA
CDR3 protein: CASSIGQKVIGNEQFF

V gene: TRBV28
J gene: TRBJ2-5
D gene: NA
CDR3 protein: CASSLMKRLTQYF

V gene: TRBV14
J gene: TRBJ2-1
D gene: TRBD2
CDR3 protein: CASSQGLAGEQFF

V gene: TRBV18
J gene: TRBJ1-2
D gene: NA
CDR3 protein: CASSPEDQGGYTF

V gene: TRBV4-1
J gene: TRBJ1-1
D gene: NA
CDR3 protein: CASSQERGGGVNTEAFF

V gene: TRBV7-9
J gene: TRBJ2-7
D gene: NA
CDR3 protein: CASSYWGTYEQYF

V gene: TRBV21-1
J gene: TRBJ2-1
D gene: NA
CDR3 protein: CASSKGLNEQFF